These 10 T cell receptor beta chains came from one sample sequenced in a study of T-cell reconstitution after alpha-beta-depleted transplantation in children. Preparing the TCRbeta library involved the use of unique molecular identifiers. TCRdb re-called the PCR reads through MiXCR, storing one row per CDR3 protein. The table lists about 340,000 distinct CDR3 sequences, under 20% of them singletons. The sequenced sample was PBMCs, mostly from graft donor cells, obtained 360 days after TCRalphabeta/CD19-depleted stem cell transplant. These receptors originate from a male patient aged 2-10 years who had a stem cell transplant for acute lymphoblastic leukemia, so the T cells may come from the graft donor.

This chain connects TRBV7-2 to TRBJ2-7; TRBD2 agrees at 10 bases. Germline CDR1 SGHTA, CDR2 FQGNSA. The CDR3 totals 17 residues. J was trimmed by 7 bases and V by 2 bases; bases with no gene match: 14. DNA of the CDR3: TGTGCCAGCAGCTTAAGGATGCTAGCGGGAGTCCCGTATGAGCAGTACTTC. Protein: CASSLRMLAGVPYEQYF.

The chain joins TRBV14 to TRBJ2-1; weak D call: TRBD1 (6 bases). Deletions cut 4 bases from V and 6 bases from J, with 10 bases between. Germline assignment: CDR1 SGHDN and CDR2 FVKESK. CDR3 size: 13 residues. The CDR3 protein is CASSPLDSNEQFF. For the CDR3, the DNA is TGTGCCAGCAGCCCGCTGGACAGCAATGAGCAGTTCTTC.

The table lists this clonotype with many counts. The genes are TRBV10-3 and TRBJ2-2; 7 nucleotides match TRBD2. Per germline, CDR1 ENHRY and CDR2 SYGVKD. V lost 7 bases and J lost 3; bases outside the gene matches: 8. CDR3 size: 15 residues. The CDR3 DNA reads TGTGCCATCACTGGGAGGGGACCTCACACCGGGGAGCTGTTTTTT. Translated: CAITGRGPHTGELFF.

The genes are TRBV11-2 and TRBJ2-2; TRBD2 agrees at 7 bases. This CDR3 is 15 amino acids long. With V trimmed by 2 bases and J by 1 base, 1 base remained unmatched. Germline CDR1 reads SGHAT; CDR2 reads FQNNGV. The CDR3 DNA reads TGTGCCAGCAGCTTATCTAGCGGGAACACCGGGGAGCTGTTTTTT. Residues: CASSLSSGNTGELFF.

This clonotype was counted at least ten times. CDR3 protein: CASSIGFVVYNEQFF. The CDR3 nucleotides read TGTGCCAGTAGTATAGGATTCGTGGTGTACAATGAGCAGTTCTTC. The V call is TRBV19, the J call TRBJ2-1; D not certain. The CDR3 totals 15 residues. V was pared by 1 base and J by 4 bases, with 11 bases between. The germline V gene has CDR1 LNHDA and CDR2 SQIVND (reference sequence).

This clonotype showed up just a few times. This chain connects TRBV11-2 to TRBJ1-2; 7 nucleotides agree with TRBD1. The CDR3 is 17 amino acids. The V gene end was trimmed by 5 bases and the J gene end by 1 base; junction bases not matched to a gene: 13. Germline V CDR1 and CDR2: SGHAT, FQNNGV. The CDR3 loop is CASSPPGQSVFNYGYTF. The CDR3 DNA sequence: TGTGCCAGCAGCCCACCGGGACAGTCAGTTTTTAACTATGGCTACACCTTC.

This clonotype was counted at least ten times. The chain recombines TRBV10-1 with TRBJ2-3, with TRBD1 matching 7 bases. J lost 3 bases, V lost 3 bases, and 3 bases had no gene match. Looked up from germline, CDR1 is WNHNN and CDR2 is SYGVQD (reference sequence). CDR3 size: 14 residues. The CDR3 sequence: CASSETGDTDTQYF. Here the CDR3 DNA reads TGCGCCAGCAGTGAAACAGGGGATACAGATACGCAGTATTTT.

This clonotype was observed once. This sequence joins TRBV5-8 and TRBJ1-6, with D hard to call. The CDR3 has 14 amino acids. V was trimmed by 0 bases and J by 6 bases, leaving 7 bases between them. In germline, CDR1 is SGHTS, CDR2 YDEGEE. The CDR3 protein is CASSLGRVNSPLHF. CDR3 DNA: TGTGCCAGCAGCTTGGGGCGGGTTAATTCACCCCTCCACTTT.

The chain couples TRBV20-1 to TRBJ2-1; no clear D. From germline, CDR1 is DFQATT and CDR2 SNEGSKA (reference sequence). The CDR3 runs to 15 residues. V lost 0 bases and J lost 4, with 13 bases in between. In nucleotides, the CDR3 is TGCAGTGCTAGAGATTTGAGATCCAAGTACAATGAGCAGTTCTTC. It specifies CSARDLRSKYNEQFF.

The chain is built from TRBV7-2 and TRBJ2-1; D perhaps matches TRBD2 (7 bases). The CDR3 spans 15 residues. Germline-derived CDR1 and CDR2 are SGHTA and FQGNSA. Trimming took off 8 bases at V and 2 bases at J, with 16 bases between the two ends. CDR3 sequence reads: CASSDRGAPYNEQFF. CDR3 nucleotide sequence: TGTGCCAGCTCAGATCGGGGGGCGCCCTACAATGAGCAGTTCTTC.